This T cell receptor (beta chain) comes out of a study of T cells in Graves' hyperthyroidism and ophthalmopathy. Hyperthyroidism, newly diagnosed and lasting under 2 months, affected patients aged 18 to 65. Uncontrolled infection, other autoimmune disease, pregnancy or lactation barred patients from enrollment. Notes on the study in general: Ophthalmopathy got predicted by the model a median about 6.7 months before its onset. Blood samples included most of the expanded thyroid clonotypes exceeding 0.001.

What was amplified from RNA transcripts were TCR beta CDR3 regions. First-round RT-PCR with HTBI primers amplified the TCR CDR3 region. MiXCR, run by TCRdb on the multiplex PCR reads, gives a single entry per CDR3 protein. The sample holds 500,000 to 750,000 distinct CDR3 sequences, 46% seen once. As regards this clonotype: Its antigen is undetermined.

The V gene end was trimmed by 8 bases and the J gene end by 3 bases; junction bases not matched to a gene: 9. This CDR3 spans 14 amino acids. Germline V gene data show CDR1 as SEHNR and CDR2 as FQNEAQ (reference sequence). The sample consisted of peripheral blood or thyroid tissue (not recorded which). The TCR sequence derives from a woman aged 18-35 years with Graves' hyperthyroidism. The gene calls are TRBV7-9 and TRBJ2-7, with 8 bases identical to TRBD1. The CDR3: CASRMGTGGYEQYF. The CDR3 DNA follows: TGTGCCAGCCGCATGGGAACAGGGGGCTACGAGCAGTACTTC.